The present entry profiles one T cell receptor beta chain with its context. The antigen it recognizes is unknown. Base qualities are missing; no much larger clone stands one base away. TCRbeta CDR3 regions were amplified from genomic DNA by means of the immunoSEQ Assay, a bias-controlled multiplex PCR. In the paper's pipeline: The number of nucleated cells in each sample was estimated from the amplification of reference gene primers within the assay. To quantify the absolute abundance of each unique TCRbeta CDR3 rearrangement, sequence reads were collapsed and filtered. For each sample, productive Simpson clonality was calculated as the square root of Simpson's diversity index over productive rearrangements. Not all clones reach the TCRdb copy of this immuneACCESS table, which keeps in-frame sequences only. Checked studies attribute under half of the gap to unresolved V genes and leave the rest unexplained. V, J and clone size are taken as reported in that table, and D and trimming were inferred from the DNA itself. Recorded for this sample are a few hundred thousand clones; roughly 87% of them occurred a single time. 2% to 3% of the sample is held by the ten biggest clonotypes.

Taken from the germline V gene, the CDR1 and CDR2 loops are SGDLS and YYNGEE. The V and J ends are trimmed by 3 bases and 2 bases, leaving 17 bases between them. From the cysteine up to the phenylalanine, the CDR3 has a length of 16 residues. Here the CDR3 DNA is all that survives: 48 bases in frame from base 1. This specimen comes from a study of blood T cell repertoires in COVID-19 (dated by TCRdb to between 2020 and 2021). For context, the study as a whole: Samples from collaborators originated in the United States, Italy and Spain and spanned both the acute and convalescent phases of COVID-19. The prospective study material was composed of cDNA or gDNA derived from T cells, B-cell-depleted T cells, or PBMCs. Subjects who had been exposed to COVID-19, were actively infected with it, or had recovered from it provided the deeply sampled blood TCRbeta repertoires that made up the dataset. The repertoires were made available in a free public database intended to serve as a resource for research on the immune response to SARS-CoV-2. Samples came from the ongoing ImmuneRACE study (first 160 participants) plus 1,254 subjects from 6 global collaborators. Where HLA class I and class II types were available, the types were taken from metadata supplied by the sample provider, not from assay-based typing. A de-identified subject ID, COVID-19 status, age in years and sex were almost always included in the sample metadata.

Whole blood was collected in K2EDTA tubes by collaborating institutions according to the institutions' own protocols. Collaborator samples were shipped for TCRbeta analysis as frozen whole blood, isolated PBMCs, or DNA extracted from either sample type. The full study reports these points: Clinical and demographic metadata were provided uncurated, with the amount varying by source and participant.

This TCR was recovered from a man younger than 30 with active or convalescent COVID-19. Recombination linked TRBV9 to TRBJ2-5; TRBD1 could be the D gene, as 7 bases match. Sequencing was carried out using peripheral blood. The CDR3: CASSADRAEGQETQYF. The nucleotides are TGTGCCAGCAGCGCCGACAGGGCGGAGGGGCAAGAGACCCAGTACTTC.